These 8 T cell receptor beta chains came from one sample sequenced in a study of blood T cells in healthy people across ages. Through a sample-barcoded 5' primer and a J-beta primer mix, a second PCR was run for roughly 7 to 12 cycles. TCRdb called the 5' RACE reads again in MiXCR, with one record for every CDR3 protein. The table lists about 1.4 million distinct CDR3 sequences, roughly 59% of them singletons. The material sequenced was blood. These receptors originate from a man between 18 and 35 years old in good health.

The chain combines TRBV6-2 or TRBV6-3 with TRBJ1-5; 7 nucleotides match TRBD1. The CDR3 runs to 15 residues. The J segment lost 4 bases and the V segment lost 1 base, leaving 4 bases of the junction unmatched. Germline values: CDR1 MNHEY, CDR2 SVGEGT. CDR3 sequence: CASSYYRDSNQPQHF. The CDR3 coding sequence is TGTGCCAGCAGTTACTATCGGGACAGTAATCAGCCCCAGCATTTT.

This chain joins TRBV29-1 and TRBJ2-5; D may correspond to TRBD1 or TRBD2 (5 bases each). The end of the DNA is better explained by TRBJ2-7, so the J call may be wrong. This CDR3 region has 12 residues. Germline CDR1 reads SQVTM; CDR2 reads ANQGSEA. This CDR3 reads CSVRDAAYEQYF. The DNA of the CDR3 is TGCAGCGTCCGGGACGCAGCCTACGAGCAGTACTTC.

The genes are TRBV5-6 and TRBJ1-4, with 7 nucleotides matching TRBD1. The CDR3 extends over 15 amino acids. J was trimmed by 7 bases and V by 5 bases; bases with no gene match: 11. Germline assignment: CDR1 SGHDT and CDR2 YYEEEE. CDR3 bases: TGTGCCAGCAGGGCGAAGGGGGCTACAGGTGAAAAACTGTTTTTT. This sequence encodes CASRAKGATGEKLFF. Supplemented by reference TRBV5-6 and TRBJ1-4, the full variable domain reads DAGVTQSPTHLIKTRGQQVTLRCSPKSGHDTVSWYQQALGQGPQFIFQYYEEEERQRGNFPDRFSGHQFPNYSSELNVNALLLGDSALYLCASRAKGATGEKLFFGSGTQLSVL.

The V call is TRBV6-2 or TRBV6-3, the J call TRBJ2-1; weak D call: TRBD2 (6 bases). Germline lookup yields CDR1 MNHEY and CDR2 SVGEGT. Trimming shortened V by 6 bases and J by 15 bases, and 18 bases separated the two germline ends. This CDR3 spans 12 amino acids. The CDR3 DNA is TGTGCCAGCAGGCCTCTGTGGGGGGATTGGTTCTTC. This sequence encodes CASRPLWGDWFF.

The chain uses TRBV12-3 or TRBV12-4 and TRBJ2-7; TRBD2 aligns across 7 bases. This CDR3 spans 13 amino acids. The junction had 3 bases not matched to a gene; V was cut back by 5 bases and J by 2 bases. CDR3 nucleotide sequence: TGTGCCAGCAGTACCACTAGCGCCTACGAGCAGTACTTC. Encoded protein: CASSTTSAYEQYF.

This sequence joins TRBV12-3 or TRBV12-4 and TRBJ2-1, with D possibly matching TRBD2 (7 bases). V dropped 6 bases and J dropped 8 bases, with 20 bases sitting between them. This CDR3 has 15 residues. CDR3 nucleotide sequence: TGTGCCAGCAGCCTAGCTGCGGGGGCCGGGTATGAGCAGTTCTTC. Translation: CASSLAAGAGYEQFF.

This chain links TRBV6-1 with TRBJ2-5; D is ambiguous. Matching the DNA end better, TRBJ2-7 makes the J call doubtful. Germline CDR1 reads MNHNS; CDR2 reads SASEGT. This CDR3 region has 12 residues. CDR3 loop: CASMSIPYEQYF. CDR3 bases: TGTGCCAGCATGAGTATTCCCTACGAGCAGTACTTC.

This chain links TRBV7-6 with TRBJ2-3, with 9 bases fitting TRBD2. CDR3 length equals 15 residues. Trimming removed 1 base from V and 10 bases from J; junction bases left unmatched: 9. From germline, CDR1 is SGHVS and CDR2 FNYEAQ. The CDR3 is CASSLVAGAPEAQYF. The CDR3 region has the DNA TGTGCCAGCAGCTTAGTAGCGGGAGCCCCGGAGGCGCAGTATTTT. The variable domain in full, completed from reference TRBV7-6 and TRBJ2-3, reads GAGVSQSPRYKVTKRGQDVALRCDPISGHVSLYWYRQALGQGPEFLTYFNYEAQQDKSGLPNDRFSAERPEGSISTLTIQRTEQRDSAMYRCASSLVAGAPEAQYFGPGTRLTVL.